What follows are 29 T cell receptor beta chains derived from one specimen sequenced in a study of blood T cell repertoires in COVID-19 (dated by TCRdb to about 2020). Library generation was performed with the immunoSEQ multiplex PCR assay. In its TCRdb copy, this immuneACCESS table keeps in-frame sequences only and misses some clones. Where compared with another copy, unresolved V genes explain less than half of these, and the others have no known cause. The sample contains approximately 71,000 clones, approximately 90% of them found a single time. The top ten constitute 5% to 6.5% of the sample. The sample comprised peripheral blood. The receptors were gathered from a woman aged 18-29 years with acute or convalescent COVID-19.

The genes are TRBV2 and TRBJ2-1, with TRBD1 matching over 10 bases. V gave up 4 bases and J gave up 16 bases; unmatched junction bases: 19. The CDR3 length is 16 residues. Germline-derived CDR1 and CDR2 are SNHLY and FYNNEI. CDR3 coding DNA: TGTGCCAGCAGTGCCCAGTTGGGACAGGGGCACCTGGGAGCCTTCTTC. Translation gives CASSAQLGQGHLGAFF. The whole variable domain, filled in from reference TRBV2 and TRBJ2-1, reads EPEVTQTPSHQVTQMGQEVILRCVPISNHLYFYWYRQILGQKVEFLVSFYNNEISEKSEIFDDQFSVERPDGSNFTLKIRSTKLEDSAMYFCASSAQLGQGHLGAFFGPGTRLTVL.

The chain has TRBV19 and TRBJ1-5; TRBD1 is a possible D gene (5 bases). Germline CDR1 is LNHDA and CDR2 is SQIVND (reference sequence). The ends were cut back, 6 bases at V and 7 bases at J, with 16 bases in the middle. This CDR3 contains 14 residues. CDR3 sequence (DNA): TGTGCCAGTAGGTATGGTCAGGGTATGCAGCCCCAGCATTTT. Protein sequence: CASRYGQGMQPQHF.

This chain uses TRBV4-3 with TRBJ1-4, with D uncertain. CDR1 is LGHNA, CDR2 YSLEER, per germline. Trimming stripped 0 bases from V and 3 bases from J, with 5 bases between. The CDR3 runs to 14 residues. For the CDR3, the DNA is TGCGCCAGCAGCCAAGACGAGGCTAATGAAAAACTGTTTTTT. Its protein is CASSQDEANEKLFF.

The table lists this clone with a few counts. This chain connects TRBV28 to TRBJ1-1; 8 bases are shared with TRBD1. CDR3 length equals 13 residues. J lost 14 bases, V lost 5 bases, and 13 bases had no gene match. CDR1 and CDR2 from the germline V gene are MDHEN and SYDVKM. The CDR3 is CASSLTLGQGIFF. The CDR3 nucleotides read TGTGCCAGCAGTCTCACCCTAGGACAGGGAATATTCTTT.

The V and J genes are TRBV18 and TRBJ2-6, with 7 bases aligning to TRBD1. Germline V gives CDR1 KGHSH, CDR2 LQKENI. V gave up 2 bases and J gave up 1 base; unmatched junction bases: 8. The CDR3 length is 18 residues. The DNA of the CDR3 is TGTGCCAGCTCACCAGAGGTGGGGACAGTTTCTGGGGCCAACGTCCTGACTTTC. Amino acids: CASSPEVGTVSGANVLTF. Full variable domain (missing parts from reference TRBV18 and TRBJ2-6): NAGVMQNPRHLVRRRGQEARLRCSPMKGHSHVYWYRQLPEEGLKFMVYLQKENIIDESGMPKERFSAEFPKEGPSILRIQQVVRGDSAAYFCASSPEVGTVSGANVLTFGAGSRLTVL.

The rearrangement uses TRBV28 and TRBJ2-7, with D possibly TRBD1 on 6 matching bases. Germline CDR1 and CDR2: MDHEN and SYDVKM. This CDR3 is built from 15 residues. Trimming pared 2 bases from V and 3 bases from J, leaving 14 bases between. The CDR3 DNA reads as TGTGCCAGCAGTTTAGGGCCGGGACACCGCTACGAGCAGTACTTC. This encodes CASSLGPGHRYEQYF.

The chain recombines TRBV6-1 with TRBJ2-7, with 11 bases identical to TRBD1. The CDR3 loop spans 15 amino acids. CDR1 is MNHNS and CDR2 is SASEGT in the germline V gene. Losses at the gene ends were 2 bases for V and 5 bases for J; bases not matched to a gene: 5. CDR3 DNA: TGTGCCAGCAGTGAACCTGGACAGGGGGCCAACGAGCAGTACTTC. This sequence encodes CASSEPGQGANEQYF.

The chain is built from TRBV4-2 and TRBJ2-7, with D perhaps matching TRBD2 (5 bases). The CDR3 runs to 17 residues. The germline V and J ends were trimmed by 0 bases and 2 bases, with 17 bases remaining between them. Per germline, CDR1 LGHNA and CDR2 YNFKEQ. The CDR3 reads CASSQEAASRPAYEQYF. The DNA of the CDR3 is TGTGCCAGCAGCCAAGAAGCGGCTTCTAGGCCAGCCTACGAGCAGTACTTC.

This CDR3 is CASSQIGGVEYF. CDR3 coding DNA: TGTGCCAGCAGTCAAATCGGGGGGGTGGAGTACTTC. The chain links TRBV27 to TRBJ2-5; 8 bases line up with TRBD2. CDR1 and CDR2 from the germline V gene are MNHEY and SMNVEV (reference sequence). Unmatched junction bases numbered 8, after V lost 5 bases and J lost 12 bases. The CDR3 has 12 residues.

The sample holds a few counts of this clone. The chain is built from TRBV18 and TRBJ2-1; a possible D gene is TRBD1 (6 bases). The germline CDR1 and CDR2 sequences are KGHSH and LQKENI. V was cut by 6 bases and J by 8 bases, with 14 bases left in between. This CDR3 is built from 13 residues. CDR3 in amino acids: CASSVNKGDEQFF. The CDR3 DNA is TGTGCCAGCTCCGTTAACAAGGGGGATGAGCAGTTCTTC.

The V and J genes are TRBV19 and TRBJ1-1, with 12 bases identical to TRBD1. The germline V gene encodes CDR1 LNHDA and CDR2 SQIVND (reference sequence). The CDR3 totals 15 residues. V trimming: 5 bases; J trimming: 4 bases; junction bases outside the gene matches: 5. The CDR3 spells CASSSGTGGPTEAFF. The CDR3 region has the DNA TGTGCCAGTAGTTCCGGGACAGGGGGCCCCACTGAAGCTTTCTTT.

This sequence joins TRBV6-1 and TRBJ2-3; D remains ambiguous. The germline V gene has CDR1 MNHNS and CDR2 SASEGT. V dropped 2 bases and J dropped 1 base, with 13 bases sitting between them. This CDR3 contains 16 residues. The CDR3 DNA follows: TGTGCCAGCAGTGAAACTTTAAATTACGGCACAGATACGCAGTATTTT. It specifies CASSETLNYGTDTQYF.

This clone was seen a single time. V usage is TRBV2 and J usage is TRBJ2-1, with TRBD2 as a possible D gene (5 bases). Per the germline V gene, CDR1 is SNHLY and CDR2 is FYNNEI. V lost 4 bases to trimming and J lost 6 bases, with 19 bases between them. This CDR3 has 16 residues. DNA of the CDR3: TGTGCCAGCAGTGGTCCTGTTACGGGGAACCGCAATGAGCAGTTCTTC. Its translation is CASSGPVTGNRNEQFF.

This rearrangement joins TRBV3-1 (or the pseudogene TRBV3-2) to TRBJ1-1; 7 bases map to TRBD1. The V gene's germline CDR1 is LGHDT and CDR2 YNNKEL (reference sequence). V dropped 3 bases and J dropped 1; count of bases not matched to a gene: 2. The CDR3 is made up of 14 amino acids. DNA of the CDR3: TGTGCCAGCAGCCAGGAGGGGGCGAACACTGAAGCTTTCTTT. It encodes CASSQEGANTEAFF.

The rearrangement uses TRBV5-6 and TRBJ2-7; D is unresolved. CDR1 and CDR2 (germline): SGHDT, YYEEEE. This CDR3 has 14 amino acids. V lost 1 base and J 0 bases, leaving 8 bases between the germline ends. CDR3 residues: CASSLSLISYEQYF. Written as DNA, the CDR3 is TGTGCCAGCAGCTTGAGCCTGATCTCCTACGAGCAGTACTTC.

The V call is TRBV13, the J call TRBJ1-5; 7 bases match TRBD1. Germline V lookup: CDR1 PRHDT, CDR2 FYEKMQ (reference sequence). The CDR3 sequence is 16 residues long. The V gene end was trimmed by 3 bases and the J gene end by 5 bases; junction bases not matched to a gene: 10. The CDR3 sequence is CASSFSRQGGDQPQHF. The CDR3 nucleotides read TGTGCCAGCAGCTTCAGTAGACAGGGTGGCGATCAGCCCCAGCATTTT.

The chain recombines TRBV6-1 with TRBJ2-7; 8 bases map to TRBD2. V lost 6 bases, J lost 5 bases, and 9 bases stayed unmatched. The CDR3 contains 14 residues. Germline V CDR1 and CDR2: MNHNS, SASEGT. This CDR3 reads CASRGAGGAHEQYF. The CDR3 region has the DNA TGTGCCAGCAGGGGGGCGGGGGGTGCCCACGAGCAGTACTTC.

V usage is TRBV3-1 (or the pseudogene TRBV3-2) and J usage is TRBJ2-5; 7 bases map to TRBD2. The J segment lost 3 bases and the V segment lost 4 bases, leaving 5 bases of the junction unmatched. Germline-derived CDR1 and CDR2 are LGHDT and YNNKEL (reference sequence). CDR3 length: 14 residues. Here the CDR3 DNA reads TGTGCCAGCAGCCCAGCGGGATACGAAGAGACCCAGTACTTC. This translates into CASSPAGYEETQYF.

The chain links TRBV7-9 to TRBJ1-1; no clear D gene. This CDR3 is built from 14 residues. Germline loops: CDR1 SEHNR, CDR2 FQNEAQ (reference sequence). V shed 3 bases and J shed 5 bases, with 13 bases lying between them. The CDR3 region is CASSLNERTTEAFF. The CDR3 DNA sequence: TGTGCCAGCAGCTTGAACGAGCGGACGACTGAAGCTTTCTTT.

This clone was recorded once. J is TRBJ1-5 and V is TRBV27; D might be TRBD1 (5 bases). The CDR3 covers 15 residues. Trimming pared 2 bases from V and 6 bases from J, leaving 14 bases between. Germline V gene sequence: CDR1 MNHEY, CDR2 SMNVEV (reference sequence). The CDR3 DNA follows: TGTGCCAGCAGTTTAACCGGGGGGTATGCTCAGCCCCAGCATTTT. Protein: CASSLTGGYAQPQHF.

J is TRBJ2-7 and V is TRBV15; no firm D call. This CDR3 region has 12 residues. V dropped 0 bases and J dropped 5 bases, with 5 bases sitting between them. Germline assignment: CDR1 LNHNV and CDR2 YYDKDF (reference sequence). Here the CDR3 DNA reads TGTGCCACCAGCAGAGACGAGCACGAGCAGTACTTC. The encoded protein is CATSRDEHEQYF.

The chain uses TRBV27 and TRBJ2-7; 12 bases align to TRBD2. Looked up from germline, CDR1 is MNHEY and CDR2 is SMNVEV (reference sequence). The length of the CDR3 is 17 residues. The V segment lost 8 bases and the J segment 7 bases; nucleotides outside the gene matches: 18. The DNA for the CDR3 is TGTGCCAGCGGCTCACAGGGACGACTAGCGGGAGAAAGGGAGCAGTACTTC. Amino acids: CASGSQGRLAGEREQYF.

The rearrangement uses TRBV6-2 or TRBV6-3 and TRBJ1-2; 9 bases are a match to TRBD1. With V trimmed by 6 bases and J by 5 bases, 10 bases remained unmatched. Germline CDR1 is MNHEY and CDR2 is SVGEGT. CDR3 length equals 15 residues. The CDR3: CASSTDRGRRYGYTF. Here the CDR3 DNA reads TGTGCCAGCAGCACGGACAGGGGAAGACGGTATGGCTACACCTTC.

The gene calls are TRBV2 and TRBJ1-1; 7 nucleotides match TRBD1. Germline V gives CDR1 SNHLY, CDR2 FYNNEI. Trimming at V came to 6 bases and at J to 4 bases, leaving 8 bases not matched to a gene. This CDR3 comprises 14 residues. Here the CDR3 reads CASRSGPGGTEAFF. The CDR3 DNA sequence: TGTGCCAGCAGATCGGGCCCAGGGGGCACTGAAGCTTTCTTT.

The rearrangement joins TRBV10-3 to TRBJ1-2; 7 nucleotides match TRBD1. The CDR3 runs 13 residues. CDR1 is ENHRY and CDR2 is SYGVKD in the germline V gene. V lost 2 bases and J lost 4; bases outside the gene matches: 1. The CDR3 nucleotides read TGTGCCATCAGTGAGGAGGGGGCCTATGGCTACACCTTC. Residues: CAISEEGAYGYTF.

The chain recombines TRBV10-3 with TRBJ1-2; 12 nucleotides agree with TRBD1. Germline V CDR1 and CDR2: ENHRY, SYGVKD. The CDR3 totals 16 residues. With 2 bases clipped from V and 8 bases from J, the junction kept 9 bases outside the gene matches. CDR3 nucleotides: TGTGCCATCAGTGAGAATTTGGGACAGGGGGCGTTGGGCTACACCTTC. Translating it yields CAISENLGQGALGYTF.

This clone was observed a few times. The rearrangement links TRBV6-1 to TRBJ2-7; TRBD1 agrees at 7 bases. CDR1 MNHNS and CDR2 SASEGT come from the germline V gene. J gave up 4 bases and V 6 bases, and 6 bases lay outside the gene matches. The CDR3 loop spans 13 amino acids. The CDR3 here is CASRTGEGYEQYF. CDR3 bases: TGTGCCAGCAGAACAGGGGAAGGGTACGAGCAGTACTTC.

The sample holds one count of this clone. The chain couples TRBV6-2 or TRBV6-3 to TRBJ1-1; TRBD1 matches at 9 bases. V dropped 6 bases and J dropped 8; count of bases not matched to a gene: 4. Germline V gives CDR1 MNHEY, CDR2 SVGEGT. This CDR3 comprises 12 residues. As DNA, the CDR3 is TGTGCCAGCAGCCGCGGACAGGGGGAAGCTTTCTTT. Translating it yields CASSRGQGEAFF.

Here the CDR3 DNA reads TGTGCCAGCAGCTTAGTTCGGGGTTCTTCGCAGTTCTTC. Translated, it gives CASSLVRGSSQFF. The chain employs TRBV7-2 and TRBJ2-1; the D gene is possibly TRBD2 (5 bases). The germline V gene encodes CDR1 SGHTA and CDR2 FQGNSA. The CDR3 sequence is 13 residues long. Trimming stripped 1 base from V and 12 bases from J, with 13 bases between.